These 13 T cell receptor beta chains share one sample of origin, sequenced in a study of post-analysis software for immune sequencing data. Researchers reported that TCR beta cDNA libraries carried unique molecular identifiers. TCRdb ran MiXCR on the PCR reads and lists one entry per CDR3 protein. The profile covers 750,000 to 950,000 distinct CDR3 sequences, with around 50% appearing a single time and approximately 4.4% taken by the ten largest. Findings of the study overall: In patients, roughly five TRBV segments were more frequent than in controls, with TRBV5-6, TRBV5-1 and TRBV20-1 among them.

No antigen has been assigned to these receptors. Input material: blood. These receptors were taken from a girl between 5 and 17 years old with multiple sclerosis.

The chain recombines TRBV29-1 with TRBJ2-5, with D maybe TRBD2 (6 bases). The germline CDR1 and CDR2 sequences are SQVTM and ANQGSEA. Trimming removed 4 bases from V and 11 bases from J, with 29 bases in between. CDR3 length: 16 residues. The CDR3 protein is CSVVWGTFSSYNEQYF. The CDR3 bases are TGCAGCGTTGTCTGGGGGACTTTTTCGAGCTACAATGAGCAGTACTTC.

The J gene is TRBJ1-1, the V gene TRBV7-9; D might be TRBD1 (5 bases). Germline loops: CDR1 SEHNR, CDR2 FQNEAQ (reference sequence). Between the trimmed V and J ends, which lost 6 bases and 3 bases, there was a span of 11 bases. This CDR3 has 13 amino acids. This chain's CDR3 is CASSQGWDTEAFF. The CDR3 DNA reads as TGTGCCAGCAGTCAGGGATGGGACACTGAAGCTTTCTTT.

This clonotype appeared a single time. The genes are TRBV7-3 and TRBJ1-2; D gene unclear. The CDR3 loop spans 13 amino acids. Trimming cost V 4 bases and J 6 bases, with 12 bases left between them. Germline V gives CDR1 SGHTA, CDR2 FQGTGA. As DNA, the CDR3 is TGTGCCAGCAGCTCTGACGGAACCAATGGCTACACCTTC. This sequence encodes CASSSDGTNGYTF.

The chain employs TRBV4-1 and TRBJ1-6; D is unresolved. V dropped 0 bases and J dropped 7 bases, with 13 bases sitting between them. The germline gives CDR1 MGHRA, CDR2 YSYEKL. The CDR3 is 16 amino acids. The CDR3 region is CASSQELGAGNSPLHF. The CDR3, as DNA: TGCGCCAGCAGCCAAGAACTAGGAGCGGGAAATTCACCCCTCCACTTT.

V is TRBV6-1 and J is TRBJ2-3; tentatively, D is TRBD2 (7 bases). The CDR3 has 17 amino acids. Germline assignment: CDR1 MNHNS and CDR2 SASEGT. Trimming stripped 0 bases from V and 8 bases from J, with 21 bases between. The CDR3 protein is CASSEAGGTSKLRTQYF. CDR3 coding DNA: TGTGCCAGCAGTGAAGCGGGAGGGACAAGCAAATTGCGTACGCAGTATTTT.

This clonotype was recorded once. The rearrangement joins TRBV11-2 to TRBJ2-3; the D gene is possibly TRBD1 (6 bases). Germline CDR1 is SGHAT and CDR2 is FQNNGV. V lost 1 base and J 0 bases, leaving 23 bases between the germline ends. This CDR3 is built from 20 residues. DNA of the CDR3: TGTGCCAGCAGCTTAGGATGGGCAGGGGTTGTAGAGGATAGCACAGATACGCAGTATTTT. Its translation: CASSLGWAGVVEDSTDTQYF. The full variable domain, rest sourced from reference TRBV11-2 and TRBJ2-3, is EAGVAQSPRYKIIEKRQSVAFWCNPISGHATLYWYQQILGQGPKLLIQFQNNGVVDDSQLPKDRFSAERLKGVDSTLKIQPAKLEDSAVYLCASSLGWAGVVEDSTDTQYFGPGTRLTVL.

The chain carries TRBV20-1 and TRBJ1-2; D gene uncertain. The germline V gene encodes CDR1 DFQATT and CDR2 SNEGSKA (reference sequence). V was shortened by 0 bases and J by 7 bases, with 12 bases between the two germline ends. The CDR3 is made up of 13 amino acids. The CDR3 sequence: CSAREGSVGGYTF. CDR3 in DNA: TGCAGTGCTAGAGAAGGGAGTGTGGGTGGCTACACCTTC.

This sequence joins TRBV6-5 and TRBJ1-2; 9 positions match TRBD1. The CDR3 consists of 14 residues. V dropped 4 bases and J dropped 5; count of bases not matched to a gene: 5. CDR1 and CDR2 from the germline V gene are MNHEY and SVGAGI. The CDR3 nucleotides read TGTGCCAGCAGTTCGCAGGGACAGGGTTATGGCTACACCTTC. Protein product: CASSSQGQGYGYTF.

The chain couples TRBV9 to TRBJ2-1, with 7 bases that match TRBD2. The V gene end was trimmed by 0 bases and the J gene end by 0 bases; junction bases not matched to a gene: 3. Germline V gene sequence: CDR1 SGDLS, CDR2 YYNGEE. This CDR3 comprises 16 residues. For the CDR3, the DNA is TGTGCCAGCAGCGTAGGTCGGGACTACTCCTACAATGAGCAGTTCTTC. Amino acid sequence: CASSVGRDYSYNEQFF.

The chain recombines TRBV9 with TRBJ2-1; TRBD1 aligns across 9 bases. Per the germline V gene, CDR1 is SGDLS and CDR2 is YYNGEE. The V gene end was trimmed by 3 bases and the J gene end by 7 bases; junction bases not matched to a gene: 5. The CDR3 runs 14 residues. CDR3 residues: CASSEGQGRNEQFF. CDR3 DNA sequence: TGTGCCAGCAGCGAAGGACAGGGGAGGAATGAGCAGTTCTTC.

The genes are TRBV15 and TRBJ2-3; perhaps TRBD1 as D (6 bases). Germline loops: CDR1 LNHNV, CDR2 YYDKDF (reference sequence). The length of the CDR3 is 15 residues. V was shortened by 2 bases and J by 0 bases, with 9 bases between the two germline ends. The CDR3 bases are TGTGCCACCAGCAGACCAGGGGATAGCACAGATACGCAGTATTTT. Protein product: CATSRPGDSTDTQYF.

This clonotype was observed once. V usage is TRBV5-1 and J usage is TRBJ1-2, with D uncertain. Germline V CDR1 and CDR2: SGHRS, YFSETQ. V was pared by 0 bases and J by 7 bases, with 13 bases between. This CDR3 is built from 14 residues. This CDR3 is CASSLGADPVGYTF. The CDR3 nucleotides are TGCGCCAGCAGCTTGGGAGCAGATCCGGTTGGCTACACCTTC. The full variable domain, completed using reference TRBV5-1 and TRBJ1-2, is KAGVTQTPRYLIKTRGQQVTLSCSPISGHRSVSWYQQTPGQGLQFLFEYFSETQRNKGNFPGRFSGRQFSNSRSEMNVSTLELGDSALYLCASSLGADPVGYTFGSGTRLTVV.

This sequence joins TRBV2 and TRBJ2-5; D call uncertain. There are 12 residues in the CDR3. V dropped 2 bases and J dropped 8 bases, with 9 bases sitting between them. The germline V gene has CDR1 SNHLY and CDR2 FYNNEI. The CDR3 DNA reads TGTGCCAGCAGTGAAAACGTTTTCACCCAGTACTTC. Amino acids: CASSENVFTQYF.